The 23 T cell receptor beta chains below were found in one sample sequenced in a study of early T cells in non-severe SARS-CoV-2 infection. TCRdb analysed the 5' RACE reads with MiXCR anew, one entry per CDR3 protein. The sample lists approximately 73,000 distinct CDR3 sequences, approximately 11% occurring once. Sequencing input: whole blood. All receptors come from an adult who was a healthcare worker with PCR-confirmed SARS-CoV-2 infection or an uninfected control (not recorded which).

The rearrangement uses TRBV25-1 and TRBJ1-1; 9 bases match TRBD1. The CDR3 spans 14 residues. V lost 4 bases, J lost 4 bases, and 4 bases stayed unmatched. The germline CDR1 and CDR2 sequences are MGHDK and SYGVNS. The CDR3 sequence is CASSAATGGTEAFF. The CDR3 nucleotides read TGTGCCAGCAGTGCCGCGACAGGGGGCACTGAAGCTTTCTTT.

Many counts were recorded for this clonotype. J is TRBJ2-4 and V is TRBV24-1, with 9 bases fitting TRBD2. The V and J ends lost 9 bases and 3 bases, in that order; junction bases with no gene match: 11. This CDR3 contains 16 residues. The germline gives CDR1 KGHDR, CDR2 SFDVKD. The CDR3 here is CATPSRSGRGKNIQYF. CDR3 nucleotides: TGTGCCACCCCTTCTCGTAGCGGGAGAGGCAAAAACATTCAGTACTTC.

This clonotype was picked up many times. J is TRBJ2-3 and V is TRBV24-1; 7 bases map to TRBD2. J gave up 5 bases and V 5 bases, and 6 bases lay outside the gene matches. The germline V gene encodes CDR1 KGHDR and CDR2 SFDVKD. This CDR3 has 14 residues. CDR3 amino acids: CATSASGVVDTQYF. The CDR3 DNA sequence: TGTGCCACCAGTGCCAGCGGGGTTGTAGATACGCAGTATTTT.

A few counts support this clonotype. This chain links TRBV7-3 with TRBJ2-5; no clear D gene. CDR1 and CDR2 (germline): SGHTA, FQGTGA. The CDR3 is 15 residues long. V lost 2 bases and J lost 5, with 15 bases in between. CDR3 amino acids: CASSLGRGFGETQYF. CDR3 nucleotides: TGTGCCAGCAGCTTAGGTCGTGGCTTCGGGGAGACCCAGTACTTC.

This clonotype was detected ten times or more. The chain employs TRBV11-2 and TRBJ2-7; 7 bases agree with TRBD1. Germline V gives CDR1 SGHAT, CDR2 FQNNGV. The CDR3 loop spans 15 amino acids. V shed 4 bases, J shed 2 bases, and the junction held 8 bases outside the gene matches. DNA for the CDR3: TGTGCCAGCAGCTCCATCCGGGACAGAACCTACGAGCAGTACTTC. This encodes CASSSIRDRTYEQYF.

This clonotype has ten or more counts. This chain uses TRBV20-1 with TRBJ1-1, with D possibly being TRBD1 (6 bases). This CDR3 has 12 residues. V was trimmed by 3 bases and J by 2 bases, leaving 7 bases between them. Germline V gene sequence: CDR1 DFQATT, CDR2 SNEGSKA (reference sequence). CDR3 nucleotides: TGCAGTGCTAGGACAGGAAACACTGAAGCTTTCTTT. Translation: CSARTGNTEAFF.

This clonotype occurred a few times. The rearrangement links TRBV11-2 to TRBJ1-5; D might be TRBD1 (6 bases). The length of the CDR3 is 17 residues. CDR1 and CDR2 (germline): SGHAT, FQNNGV. The V and J ends lost 1 base and 1 base respectively, with 14 bases between them. The CDR3 region has the DNA TGTGCCAGCAGCTTAGGACAGGTGCCGTTAAGCAATCAGCCCCAGCATTTT. Translating gives CASSLGQVPLSNQPQHF.

V is TRBV24-1 and J is TRBJ2-7; 8 positions match TRBD1. The CDR3 sequence is 16 residues long. In germline, CDR1 is KGHDR, CDR2 SFDVKD. Trimming removed 2 bases from V and 0 bases from J; junction bases left unmatched: 5. CDR3 bases: TGTGCCACCAGTGATTCTAGGACAGGGACCTCCTACGAGCAGTACTTC. Its translation: CATSDSRTGTSYEQYF.

This clonotype was recorded a few times. V usage is TRBV2 and J usage is TRBJ1-2; perhaps TRBD1 as D (5 bases). V gave up 2 bases and J gave up 3 bases, with 7 bases separating them. The CDR3 covers 13 residues. Germline V CDR1 and CDR2: SNHLY, FYNNEI. For the CDR3, the DNA is TGTGCCAGCAGTGAACTACAGGACTATGGCTACACCTTC. Its translation: CASSELQDYGYTF.

This clonotype has a count of ten or more. This chain uses TRBV29-1 with TRBJ2-5; the match to TRBD2 covers 7 bases. CDR1 and CDR2 from the germline V gene are SQVTM and ANQGSEA. V shed 6 bases and J 1 base; nucleotides not matched to a gene: 11. This CDR3 has 15 residues. The DNA of the CDR3 is TGCAGCGTCCCCCGGGGGGACCAATTCCAAGAGACCCAGTACTTC. Translating it yields CSVPRGDQFQETQYF. The entire variable domain, with the rest obtained from reference TRBV29-1 and TRBJ2-5, is as follows: SAVISQKPSRDICQRGTSLTIQCQVDSQVTMMFWYRQQPGQSLTLIATANQGSEATYESGFVIDKFPISRPNLTFSTLTVSNMSPEDSSIYLCSVPRGDQFQETQYFGPGTRLLVL.

This clonotype was seen many times. This chain uses TRBV29-1 with TRBJ1-2, with TRBD1 identical over 7 bases. This CDR3 region has 11 residues. Germline values: CDR1 SQVTM, CDR2 ANQGSEA. Losses at the gene ends were 5 bases for V and 7 bases for J; bases not matched to a gene: 4. CDR3 sequence: CSVLSGGGYTF. The CDR3 nucleotides are TGCAGCGTTCTTTCAGGGGGTGGCTACACCTTC.

There are many counts of this clonotype. The chain couples TRBV4-3 to TRBJ2-1; D might be TRBD1 or TRBD2, each matching 5 bases. The ends were cut back, 4 bases at V and 6 bases at J, with 7 bases in the middle. The CDR3 covers 12 residues. The germline gives CDR1 LGHNA, CDR2 YSLEER. The CDR3 region is CASSRGANEQFF. The DNA for the CDR3 is TGCGCCAGCAGCCGAGGGGCCAATGAGCAGTTCTTC.

The rearrangement joins TRBV7-6 to TRBJ1-4, with D unresolved. With 9 bases removed from V and 4 bases from J, the gap between germline ends came to 6 bases. CDR3 length: 11 amino acids. Germline V gene sequence: CDR1 SGHVS, CDR2 FNYEAQ. CDR3: CARRVNEKLFF. The CDR3 DNA reads TGTGCCAGGCGGGTTAATGAAAAACTGTTTTTT. Full variable domain (rest looked up from reference TRBV7-6 and TRBJ1-4): GAGVSQSPRYKVTKRGQDVALRCDPISGHVSLYWYRQALGQGPEFLTYFNYEAQQDKSGLPNDRFSAERPEGSISTLTIQRTEQRDSAMYRCARRVNEKLFFGSGTQLSVL.

Ten or more counts support this clonotype. This rearrangement joins TRBV6-6 to TRBJ1-1; 7 bases are shared with TRBD1. The CDR3 is made up of 13 amino acids. The V segment lost 5 bases and the J segment 1 base; nucleotides outside the gene matches: 1. In germline, CDR1 is MNHNY, CDR2 SVGAGI (reference sequence). The CDR3 reads CASSRDRNTEAFF. Written as DNA, the CDR3 is TGTGCCAGCAGTAGGGACAGGAACACTGAAGCTTTCTTT.

The V and J genes are TRBV11-3 and TRBJ1-1; no firm D call. Germline CDR1 is SGHNT and CDR2 is YENEEA. CDR3 size: 13 residues. V was cut by 4 bases and J by 6 bases, with 12 bases left in between. The CDR3 spells CASSSGRRAEAFF. The CDR3 nucleotides read TGTGCCAGCAGCTCAGGACGGAGGGCTGAAGCTTTCTTT.

This clonotype was picked up many times. The gene calls are TRBV7-2 and TRBJ1-3; tentative D call: TRBD1 (6 bases). This CDR3 has 15 residues. V lost 1 base to trimming and J lost 4 bases, with 11 bases between them. Germline-derived CDR1 and CDR2 are SGHTA and FQGNSA. The CDR3 DNA reads TGTGCCAGCAGCTTAGAAGCAGGGGTGGGAAACACCATATATTTT. Amino acid sequence: CASSLEAGVGNTIYF.

This chain joins TRBV5-1 and TRBJ2-2; a weak D match, TRBD1 (6 bases). Trimming pared 3 bases from V and 4 bases from J, leaving 16 bases between. The CDR3 runs 16 residues. Germline assignment: CDR1 SGHRS and CDR2 YFSETQ. CDR3 sequence (DNA): TGCGCCAGCAGCTACGCCGTTACAGGGATCACCGGGGAGCTGTTTTTT. It yields the protein CASSYAVTGITGELFF. Full variable domain (missing parts from reference TRBV5-1 and TRBJ2-2): KAGVTQTPRYLIKTRGQQVTLSCSPISGHRSVSWYQQTPGQGLQFLFEYFSETQRNKGNFPGRFSGRQFSNSRSEMNVSTLELGDSALYLCASSYAVTGITGELFFGEGSRLTVL.

This clonotype was detected a few times. The rearrangement links TRBV10-1 to TRBJ2-2; 8 positions match TRBD1. Trimming cost V 6 bases and J 4 bases; bases outside gene matches: 10. Per germline, CDR1 WNHNN and CDR2 SYGVQD (reference sequence). The CDR3 totals 16 residues. The DNA of the CDR3 is TGCGCCAGCAGCCCAAGGACAGGGACCACCACCGGGGAGCTGTTTTTT. Encoded protein: CASSPRTGTTTGELFF.

This clonotype was seen at least ten times. V and J are TRBV4-3 and TRBJ1-5, with a weak D call TRBD1 (5 bases). Germline V lookup: CDR1 LGHNA, CDR2 YSLEER. V dropped 0 bases and J dropped 6 bases, with 21 bases sitting between them. The CDR3 totals 18 residues. The CDR3 reads CASSQDLGALQNSQPQHF. CDR3 in DNA: TGCGCCAGCAGCCAAGATCTTGGGGCCCTCCAAAACAGTCAGCCCCAGCATTTT.

This clonotype was counted between two and nine times. This sequence joins TRBV10-3 and TRBJ2-7; TRBD1 or TRBD2 may be the D gene (5 bases each). The germline V gene encodes CDR1 ENHRY and CDR2 SYGVKD. Trimming took off 8 bases at V and 2 bases at J, with 13 bases between the two ends. The CDR3 is made up of 13 amino acids. CDR3 sequence: CAIRRDLPYEQYF. CDR3 coding DNA: TGTGCCATCCGCCGGGACCTCCCCTACGAGCAGTACTTC.

This chain connects TRBV6-5 to TRBJ2-7; 7 bases fit TRBD1. Trimming removed 6 bases from V and 6 bases from J; junction bases left unmatched: 5. The CDR3 contains 12 residues. CDR1 and CDR2 (germline): MNHEY, SVGAGI. Here the CDR3 reads CASSPGQSEQYF. The CDR3, as DNA: TGTGCCAGCAGCCCGGGACAGAGCGAGCAGTACTTC.

The chain has TRBV6-2 or TRBV6-3 and TRBJ2-2, with D perhaps TRBD2 (5 bases). V was pared by 0 bases and J by 6 bases, with 8 bases between. This CDR3 comprises 14 residues. From germline, CDR1 is MNHEY and CDR2 SVGEGT. The CDR3 protein is CASSYSRGSGELFF. CDR3 sequence (DNA): TGTGCCAGCAGTTACTCCAGAGGGTCCGGGGAGCTGTTTTTT.

This clonotype was counted at least ten times. CDR3 amino acids: CASSFAQGAYGYTF. In nucleotides, the CDR3 is TGTGCCAGCAGCTTCGCACAGGGGGCGTATGGCTACACCTTC. The chain has TRBV7-2 and TRBJ1-2; TRBD1 agrees at 9 bases. Per germline, CDR1 SGHTA and CDR2 FQGNSA. The CDR3 consists of 14 residues. J was trimmed by 5 bases and V by 3 bases; bases with no gene match: 4.